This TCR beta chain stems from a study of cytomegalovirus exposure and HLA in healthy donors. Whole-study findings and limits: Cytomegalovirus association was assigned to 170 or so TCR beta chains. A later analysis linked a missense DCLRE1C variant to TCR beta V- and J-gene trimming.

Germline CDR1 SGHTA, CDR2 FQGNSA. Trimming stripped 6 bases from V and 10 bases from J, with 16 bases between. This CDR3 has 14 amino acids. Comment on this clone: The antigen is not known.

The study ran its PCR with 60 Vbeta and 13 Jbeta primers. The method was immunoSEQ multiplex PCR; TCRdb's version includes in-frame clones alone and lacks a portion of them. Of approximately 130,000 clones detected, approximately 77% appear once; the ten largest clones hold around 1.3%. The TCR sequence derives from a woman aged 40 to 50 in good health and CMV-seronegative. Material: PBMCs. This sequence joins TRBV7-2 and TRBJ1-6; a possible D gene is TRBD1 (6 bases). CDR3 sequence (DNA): TGTGCCAGCAGGGCTCACAGGGAAATGTCACCCCTCCACTTT. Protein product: CASRAHREMSPLHF.